One and the same sample provided the 9 T cell receptor beta chains below, sequenced in a study of control samples from healthy donors and cancer patients. Only in-frame clones appear in the TCRdb table, and some are missing; sequencing was by immunoSEQ multiplex PCR. The sample lists around 140,000 clones; about 89% were seen once. Sequenced: blood. The receptor set was obtained from a man between 18 and 29 years old in good health.

Details on this clone: Other DNA sequences in the same sample also yield this CDR3. The V and J genes are TRBV21-1 and TRBJ1-1. TRBV21-1 is shown as a pseudogene. CDR3 length: 18 residues. CDR3 loop: CASSVPRFIGAMNTEAFF. CDR3 in DNA: TGTGCCAGCAGCGTCCCTCGGTTCATTGGAGCGATGAACACTGAAGCTTTCTTT.

J is TRBJ1-1 and V is TRBV5-1, with D unclear. V lost 7 bases, J lost 1 base, and 11 bases lay in between. This CDR3 has 13 residues. Germline CDR1 SGHRS, CDR2 YFSETQ. The CDR3 sequence is CASLAPENTEAFF. For the CDR3, the DNA is TGCGCCAGCCTCGCACCAGAGAACACTGAAGCTTTCTTT.

This chain uses TRBV6-2 or TRBV6-3 with TRBJ2-7, with a tentative D call TRBD1 (7 bases). V was pared by 0 bases and J by 3 bases, with 15 bases between. CDR1 MNHEY and CDR2 SVGEGT come from the germline V gene. This CDR3 has 16 residues. CDR3 bases: TGTGCCAGCAGTTACTCTGGAGGGGGCGATTTCTACGAGCAGTACTTC. This translates into CASSYSGGGDFYEQYF.

This clone was observed once. The chain uses TRBV14 and TRBJ2-3; possible D gene TRBD1, 6 bases. From germline, CDR1 is SGHDN and CDR2 FVKESK. CDR3 length: 15 residues. Trimming took off 4 bases at V and 2 bases at J, with 13 bases between the two ends. Here the CDR3 reads CASSRRGPLTDTQYF. CDR3 DNA: TGTGCCAGCAGCCGCAGGGGCCCCCTCACAGATACGCAGTATTTT.

The chain has TRBV4-2 and TRBJ2-2; 9 bases align to TRBD2. Germline assignment: CDR1 LGHNA and CDR2 YNFKEQ. This CDR3 is built from 18 residues. V shed 0 bases and J 5 bases; nucleotides not matched to a gene: 10. As DNA, the CDR3 is TGTGCCAGCAGCCAAGATTGGCCCAGCGGGGGGCCTACCGGGGAGCTGTTTTTT. As protein: CASSQDWPSGGPTGELFF.

This sequence joins TRBV25-1 and TRBJ1-1; D unresolved. Per the germline V gene, CDR1 is MGHDK and CDR2 is SYGVNS. This CDR3 comprises 17 residues. Trimming stripped 7 bases from V and 1 base from J, with 22 bases between. The CDR3 DNA sequence: TGTGCCAGCAACCTCATCGGCCCCAGAAACAGGAACACTGAAGCTTTCTTT. Its protein product is CASNLIGPRNRNTEAFF.

Written as DNA, the CDR3 is TGTGCCAGCAGCGTCGGGACAGGGTTGTATGGAAACACCATATATTTT. Protein product: CASSVGTGLYGNTIYF. The V and J genes are TRBV9 and TRBJ1-3; the match to TRBD1 covers 9 bases. This CDR3 contains 16 residues. Germline V CDR1 and CDR2: SGDLS, YYNGEE. V gave up 2 bases and J gave up 3 bases; unmatched junction bases: 6.

This clone was detected once. The J gene is TRBJ1-1, the V gene TRBV25-1; tentatively, D is TRBD1 (6 bases). Trimming removed 5 bases at V and 1 base at J, with 11 bases between. This CDR3 region has 14 residues. Germline CDR1 reads MGHDK; CDR2 reads SYGVNS. The CDR3 region is CASSLSDRNTEAFF. For the CDR3, the DNA is TGTGCCAGCAGTTTATCGGACAGGAACACTGAAGCTTTCTTT.

Only a few counts were recorded for this clone. V gene TRBV18 combines with J gene TRBJ1-2; no definite D call. Trimming cost V 5 bases and J 4 bases, with 14 bases left between them. The CDR3 has 14 amino acids. From germline, CDR1 is KGHSH and CDR2 LQKENI. CDR3 amino acids: CASSADGPLYGYTF. The DNA for the CDR3 is TGTGCCAGCTCAGCGGACGGACCCCTCTATGGCTACACCTTC.